This TCR beta chain was sequenced in a study of T-cell memory formation after mild COVID-19. The wider study: The two donors had largely donor-specific TCR clusters. The study's findings and limits: Among clones contracting day 15 to 85, CD4/CD8 was balanced, whereas later expanders leaned CD4+. CD8+ contracting clones occupied EMRA, while CD4+ ones occupied mainly CM and EM. Nothing confirmed that second-wave clones peaking on day 37 were specific for SARS-CoV-2.

In its sample, this clonotype was seen a few times. Its target is unknown. TCRdb fed the 5' RACE reads into MiXCR, producing one record per CDR3 protein. The data contain approximately 240,000 distinct CDR3 sequences, less than 20% of them seen just once; the ten biggest clones take up 3.5%. The sample taken for sequencing was PBMCs or a T cell subset sorted from them (not recorded which). The source of this sequence is a man between 18 and 29 years old who had mild COVID-19 (a few samples of this study predate the infection). Cell type and time point are not known.

The DNA of the CDR3 is TGTGCCAGCAGCTTAACGGGAAGTCAGCCCCAGCATTTT. The encoded protein is CASSLTGSQPQHF. The rearrangement uses TRBV7-3 and TRBJ1-5, with D unclear. V was cut by 0 bases and J by 6 bases, with 6 bases left in between. Looked up from germline, CDR1 is SGHTA and CDR2 is FQGTGA. CDR3 size: 13 residues.